This entry features one TCR beta chain sequence. The antigen is unknown. Of the isolated RNA, all was reverse transcribed, and so the sequenced material was expressed TCRB transcripts. Some clones are missing from TCRdb's copy, which holds only in-frame ones; the method was immunoSEQ multiplex PCR. The table records more than 25,000 clones, around three fifths of them present only once. The record originates from a study of beta chain features in type 1 diabetes. Study findings and constraints: Patients with Type 1 diabetes showed moderately but significantly shorter TCRB CDR3s in all four CD4+ subsets.

CDR1 is LGHNA, CDR2 YNFKEQ, per germline. The CDR3 consists of 15 residues. With V trimmed by 1 base and J by 5 bases, 6 bases remained unmatched. This chain uses TRBV4-2 with TRBJ2-7; 9 bases are shared with TRBD2. Source material: Tregs from blood. This receptor was identified in a woman aged 18-29 years with type 1 diabetes. This chain's CDR3 is CASSQGLAGRDEQYF. CDR3 nucleotide sequence: TGTGCCAGCAGCCAAGGCCTAGCGGGACGAGACGAGCAGTACTTC.